This T cell receptor beta chain originates from a study of CD8 T cells in ankylosing spondylitis. The CDR3 spans 13 residues. Trimming left V 6 bases short and J 6 bases short, with 14 bases between. MiXCR was run by TCRdb on the 5' RACE reads, yielding one entry per CDR3 protein. The sample records about 170,000 distinct CDR3 sequences, around 20% being singletons. This clonotype originated in a male donor with ankylosing spondylitis or in good health (not recorded which). J is TRBJ1-1 and V is TRBV12-3 or TRBV12-4; D possibly corresponds to TRBD1 (6 bases). Sequencing was done on a sample of blood, either unsorted or a sorted T cell fraction (not recorded which). CDR3 loop: CASSLGGYSEAFF. Written as DNA, the CDR3 is TGTGCCAGCAGCCTAGGGGGTTACTCTGAAGCTTTCTTT.